Sequencing of this T cell receptor (beta chain) was carried out in a study of OX40 agonist ivuxolimab in advanced cancers. Turning to the study itself: Prior checkpoint blockade (anti-PD-1, anti-PD-L1 or anti-CTLA-4) was permitted; about 40% had it.

There are 14 residues in the CDR3. Trimming took 0 bases from V and 6 from J, leaving 9 bases between them. The germline CDR1 and CDR2 sequences are SGHRS and YFSETQ. General study findings and limits: Blood T cells, both CD4+ and CD8+, expanded clonally by week 6 at 0.1 to 3.0 mg/kg. Partial responders receiving 0.1-3.0 mg/kg showed among the lowest clonal expansion.

It was autoimmune disease history or systemic immunosuppression that excluded patients. Using immunoSEQ multiplex PCR, the repertoire was profiled, and TCRdb retains in-frame clones only, with some absent. The repertoire consists of fewer than 75,000 clones, with approximately 88% occurring once and the leading ten covering approximately 3%. A word on this clone: The antigen is not known.

J is TRBJ1-4 and V is TRBV5-1; D remains ambiguous. The sequencing here drew on CD4+ or CD8+ T cells sorted from blood, taken in a trial of the OX40 agonist ivuxolimab. The clonotype was recovered from an adult with an advanced solid tumor such as melanoma, head and neck, liver or kidney cancer. CDR3 protein: CASSLVGLDEKLFF. CDR3 sequence (DNA): TGCGCCAGCAGCTTGGTGGGGTTGGATGAAAAACTGTTTTTT.